This T cell receptor beta chain was captured by sequencing in a study of blood T cells in healthy people across ages. Ranging in age from about 6 to 90, the donors were healthy Caucasian individuals from Russia. About this clonotype: Its matching antigen is unknown.

Overall study results and limits: TCR beta diversity correlated strongly with naive T cell percentage. Among long-lived donors, naive CD4+ cells were more numerous and diversity higher than in aged donors. PBMCs went unsorted, and a conclusive naive versus antigen-experienced comparison was therefore prevented.

A second PCR, run for roughly 7 to 11 cycles, used a sample-barcoded 5' primer plus a J-beta primer mix. TCRdb re-derived calls from the 5' RACE reads in MiXCR, one entry per CDR3 protein. The sample lists just over 1 million distinct CDR3 sequences; less than 50% were seen once. Germline CDR1 is MNHNS and CDR2 is SASEGT. Unmatched junction bases numbered 7, after V lost 5 bases and J lost 1 base. The CDR3 contains 16 residues. This receptor was identified in a woman aged 60 to 75 in good health. Sequencing used blood. The chain recombines TRBV6-1 with TRBJ2-4; TRBD1 matches 8 bases. Here the CDR3 reads CASSTNQGAAKNIQYF. In DNA, the CDR3 is TGTGCCAGCAGTACGAACCAGGGGGCGGCCAAAAACATTCAGTACTTC.